The sample holds many counts of the clone carrying this T cell receptor (beta chain). What it recognizes is unknown. The sample belongs to a study of T cells in Graves' hyperthyroidism and ophthalmopathy. Overall study context: Staff took peripheral blood when the initial diagnosis was made, before any treatment began. Study results and caveats: Expanded thyroid clonotypes (above 0.001) were mostly also found in blood.

The CDR3 consists of 16 residues. V was clipped by 0 bases and J by 1 base; unmatched bases: 7. CDR1 DFQATT and CDR2 SNEGSKA come from the germline V gene (reference sequence). RNA transcripts gave rise to amplified TCR beta CDR3 regions. Using the HTBI primer set, a first-round RT-PCR was run on the TCR CDR3. TCRdb used MiXCR to reprocess the multiplex PCR reads, holding one entry per CDR3 protein. The data contain about 740,000 distinct CDR3 sequences, 14% of them singletons. Criteria for exclusion of patients were uncontrolled infection, other autoimmune disease, pregnancy or lactation. Clinical symptoms, serum thyroxine, TRAb, thyroid ultrasound and orbital computed tomography established diagnosis.

This TCR derives from a woman aged 18-35 years with Graves' hyperthyroidism. The V and J genes are TRBV20-1 and TRBJ1-1; 8 positions match TRBD1. The source material was blood. The CDR3 sequence is CSARDPGGQGNTEAFF. The CDR3 coding sequence is TGCAGTGCTAGAGATCCAGGGGGCCAGGGGAACACTGAAGCTTTCTTT.